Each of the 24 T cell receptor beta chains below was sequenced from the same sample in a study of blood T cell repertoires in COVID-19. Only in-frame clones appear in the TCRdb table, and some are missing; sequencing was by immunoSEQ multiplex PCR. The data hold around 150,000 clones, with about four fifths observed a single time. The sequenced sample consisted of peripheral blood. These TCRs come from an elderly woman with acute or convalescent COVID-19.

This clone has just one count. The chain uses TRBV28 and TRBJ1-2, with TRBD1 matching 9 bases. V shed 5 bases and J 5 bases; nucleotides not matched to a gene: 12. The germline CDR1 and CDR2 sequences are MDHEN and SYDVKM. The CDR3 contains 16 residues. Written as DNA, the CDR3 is TGTGCCAGCAGTCCTGGGACAGGGCCCGGGGGGTATGGCTACACCTTC. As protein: CASSPGTGPGGYGYTF.

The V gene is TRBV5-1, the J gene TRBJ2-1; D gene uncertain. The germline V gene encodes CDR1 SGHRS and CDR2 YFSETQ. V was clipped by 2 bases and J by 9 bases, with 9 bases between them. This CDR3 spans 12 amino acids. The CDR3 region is CASSLPASEQFF. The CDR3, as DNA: TGCGCCAGCAGCTTACCCGCCAGTGAGCAGTTCTTC. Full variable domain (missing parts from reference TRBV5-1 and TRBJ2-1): KAGVTQTPRYLIKTRGQQVTLSCSPISGHRSVSWYQQTPGQGLQFLFEYFSETQRNKGNFPGRFSGRQFSNSRSEMNVSTLELGDSALYLCASSLPASEQFFGPGTRLTVL.

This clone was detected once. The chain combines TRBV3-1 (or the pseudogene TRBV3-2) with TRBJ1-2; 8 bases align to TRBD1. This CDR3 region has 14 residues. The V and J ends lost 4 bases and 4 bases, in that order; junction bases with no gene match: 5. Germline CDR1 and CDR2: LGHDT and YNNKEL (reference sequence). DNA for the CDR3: TGTGCCAGCAGCCCGTCCGACAGGGGCTATGGCTACACCTTC. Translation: CASSPSDRGYGYTF.

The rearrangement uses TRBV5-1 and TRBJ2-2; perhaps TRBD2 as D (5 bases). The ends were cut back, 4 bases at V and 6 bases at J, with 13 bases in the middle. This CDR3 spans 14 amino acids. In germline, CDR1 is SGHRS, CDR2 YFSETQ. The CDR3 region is CASSLRSGPGELFF. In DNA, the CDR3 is TGCGCCAGCAGCCTGAGGAGCGGTCCCGGGGAGCTGTTTTTT.

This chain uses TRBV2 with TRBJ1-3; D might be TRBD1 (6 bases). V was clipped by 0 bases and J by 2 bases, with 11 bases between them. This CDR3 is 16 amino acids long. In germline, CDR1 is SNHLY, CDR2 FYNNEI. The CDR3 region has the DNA TGTGCCAGCAGTGAAGCCCAGGGGAGCGCTGGAAACACCATATATTTT. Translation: CASSEAQGSAGNTIYF.

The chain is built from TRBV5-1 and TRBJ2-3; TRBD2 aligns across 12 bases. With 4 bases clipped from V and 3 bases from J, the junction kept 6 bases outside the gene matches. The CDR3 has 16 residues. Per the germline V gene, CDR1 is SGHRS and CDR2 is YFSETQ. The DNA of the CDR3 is TGCGCCAGCAGCATAGGGACTAGCGGGCGTACAGATACGCAGTATTTT. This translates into CASSIGTSGRTDTQYF.

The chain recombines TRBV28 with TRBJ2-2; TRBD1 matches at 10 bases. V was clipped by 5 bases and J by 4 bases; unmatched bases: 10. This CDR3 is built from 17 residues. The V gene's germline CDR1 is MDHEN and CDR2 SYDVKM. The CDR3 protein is CASSPTGDRGRTGELFF. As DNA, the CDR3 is TGTGCCAGCAGTCCCACCGGGGACAGGGGACGCACCGGGGAGCTGTTTTTT.

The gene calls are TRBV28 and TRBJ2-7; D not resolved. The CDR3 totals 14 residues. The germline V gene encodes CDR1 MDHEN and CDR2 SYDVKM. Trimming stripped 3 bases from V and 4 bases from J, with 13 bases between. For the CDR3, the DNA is TGTGCCAGCAGTTTGAGAGTACCGATTTACGAGCAGTACTTC. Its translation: CASSLRVPIYEQYF.

DNA for the CDR3: TGTGCCAGCAGTTCCGCTAGCGGGAGTAAAGATGAGCAGTTCTTC. This codes for CASSSASGSKDEQFF. The chain joins TRBV27 to TRBJ2-1, with 10 bases fitting TRBD2. Per germline, CDR1 MNHEY and CDR2 SMNVEV (reference sequence). This CDR3 spans 15 amino acids. V was clipped by 4 bases and J by 8 bases; unmatched bases: 8.

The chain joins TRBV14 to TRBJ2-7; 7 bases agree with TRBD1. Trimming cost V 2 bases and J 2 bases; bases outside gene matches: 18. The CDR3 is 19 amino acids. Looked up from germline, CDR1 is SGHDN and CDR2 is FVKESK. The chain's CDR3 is CASSQLGQSYPRQPYEQYF. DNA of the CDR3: TGTGCCAGCAGCCAACTGGGACAGTCCTACCCCAGGCAGCCCTACGAGCAGTACTTC.

The CDR3 DNA is TGTGCCAGCAGCACTCGGCGGGGGGGCACAGATACGCAGTATTTT. It is translated as CASSTRRGGTDTQYF. V usage is TRBV7-2 and J usage is TRBJ2-3, with 8 bases lining up with TRBD2. Germline V lookup: CDR1 SGHTA, CDR2 FQGNSA. The CDR3 is 15 amino acids. J gave up 1 base and V 5 bases, and 5 bases lay outside the gene matches.

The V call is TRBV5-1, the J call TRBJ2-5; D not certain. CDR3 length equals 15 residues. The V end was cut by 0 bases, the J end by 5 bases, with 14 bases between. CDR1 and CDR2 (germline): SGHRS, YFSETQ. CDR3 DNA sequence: TGCGCCAGCAGCTTGGCGCGCCAGATACAGGAGACCCAGTACTTC. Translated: CASSLARQIQETQYF.

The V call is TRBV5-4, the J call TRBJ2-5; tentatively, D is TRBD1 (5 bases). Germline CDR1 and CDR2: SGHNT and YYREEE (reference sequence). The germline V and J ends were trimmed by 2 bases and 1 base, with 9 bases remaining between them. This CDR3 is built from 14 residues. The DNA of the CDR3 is TGTGCCAGCAGCTTCAGACAGACCCAAGAGACCCAGTACTTC. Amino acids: CASSFRQTQETQYF.

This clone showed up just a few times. The CDR3 DNA is TGTGCCAGCAGCCCTCGACAGGGGATTTCCCTCCACTTT. It translates to CASSPRQGISLHF. The genes are TRBV7-9 and TRBJ1-6; TRBD1 matches 8 bases. The CDR3 runs 13 residues. Trimming took 5 bases from V and 14 from J; bases not matched to a gene: 8. Germline V gives CDR1 SEHNR, CDR2 FQNEAQ (reference sequence).

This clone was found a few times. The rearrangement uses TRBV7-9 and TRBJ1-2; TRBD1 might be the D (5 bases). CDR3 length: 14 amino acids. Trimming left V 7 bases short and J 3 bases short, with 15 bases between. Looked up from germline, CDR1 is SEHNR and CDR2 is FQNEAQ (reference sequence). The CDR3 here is CASTPGGAYYGYTF. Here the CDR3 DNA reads TGTGCCAGCACCCCGGGGGGAGCCTACTATGGCTACACCTTC.

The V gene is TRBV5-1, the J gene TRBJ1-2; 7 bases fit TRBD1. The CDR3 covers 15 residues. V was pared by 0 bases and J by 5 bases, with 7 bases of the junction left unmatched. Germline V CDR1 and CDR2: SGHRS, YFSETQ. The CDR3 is CASSLEGGGQYGYTF. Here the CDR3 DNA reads TGCGCCAGCAGCTTGGAAGGAGGGGGCCAGTATGGCTACACCTTC.

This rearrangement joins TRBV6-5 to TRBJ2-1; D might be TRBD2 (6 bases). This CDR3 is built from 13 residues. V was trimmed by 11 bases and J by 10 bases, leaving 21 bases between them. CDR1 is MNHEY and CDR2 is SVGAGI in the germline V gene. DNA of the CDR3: TGTGCCGCCTGGAGGGGTCCACCTTCGGAGCAGTTCTTC. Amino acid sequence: CAAWRGPPSEQFF.

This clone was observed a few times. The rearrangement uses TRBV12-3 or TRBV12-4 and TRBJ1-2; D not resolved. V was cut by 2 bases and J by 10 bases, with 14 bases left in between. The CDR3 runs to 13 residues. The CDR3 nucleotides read TGTGCCAGCAGTTTACGCCAGCGGGAGGACTACACCTTC. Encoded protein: CASSLRQREDYTF.

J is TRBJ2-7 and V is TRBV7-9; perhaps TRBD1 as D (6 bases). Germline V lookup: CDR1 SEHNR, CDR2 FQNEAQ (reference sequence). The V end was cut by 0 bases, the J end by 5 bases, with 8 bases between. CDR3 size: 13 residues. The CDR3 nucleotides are TGTGCCAGCAGCTTAGCGGACAGCCACGAGCAGTACTTC. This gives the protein CASSLADSHEQYF.

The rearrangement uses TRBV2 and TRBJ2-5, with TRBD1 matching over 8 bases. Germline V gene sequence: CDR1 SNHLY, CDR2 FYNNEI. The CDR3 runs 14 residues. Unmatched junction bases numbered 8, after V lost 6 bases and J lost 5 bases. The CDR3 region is CASRQGQVWETQYF. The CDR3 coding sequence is TGTGCCAGCAGACAGGGACAGGTTTGGGAGACCCAGTACTTC.

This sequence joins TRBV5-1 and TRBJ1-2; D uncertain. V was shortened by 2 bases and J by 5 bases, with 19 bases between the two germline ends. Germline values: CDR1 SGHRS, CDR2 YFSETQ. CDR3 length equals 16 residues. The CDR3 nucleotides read TGCGCCAGCAGCTTCTCGGCGGCAGTACCTCGGTATGGCTACACCTTC. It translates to CASSFSAAVPRYGYTF. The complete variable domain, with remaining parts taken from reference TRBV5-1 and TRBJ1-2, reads KAGVTQTPRYLIKTRGQQVTLSCSPISGHRSVSWYQQTPGQGLQFLFEYFSETQRNKGNFPGRFSGRQFSNSRSEMNVSTLELGDSALYLCASSFSAAVPRYGYTFGSGTRLTVV.

This CDR3 reads CAWSVQGSSPLHF. CDR3 DNA sequence: TGTGCCTGGAGTGTACAGGGGAGTTCACCCCTCCACTTT. The J gene is TRBJ1-6, the V gene TRBV30; 7 bases line up with TRBD1. V dropped 0 bases and J dropped 9; count of bases not matched to a gene: 2. Germline CDR1 is GTSNPN and CDR2 is SVGIG (reference sequence). The CDR3 spans 13 residues.

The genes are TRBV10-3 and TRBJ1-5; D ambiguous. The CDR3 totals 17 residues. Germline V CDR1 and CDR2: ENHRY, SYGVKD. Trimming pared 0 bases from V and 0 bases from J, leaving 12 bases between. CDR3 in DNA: TGTGCCATCAGTGAGTCTCTTGTCAGCGATAGCAATCAGCCCCAGCATTTT. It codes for CAISESLVSDSNQPQHF.

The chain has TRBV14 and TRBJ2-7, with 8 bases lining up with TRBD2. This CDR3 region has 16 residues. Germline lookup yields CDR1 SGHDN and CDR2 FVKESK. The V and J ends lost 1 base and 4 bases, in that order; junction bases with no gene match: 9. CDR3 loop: CASSQGPATGGYEQYF. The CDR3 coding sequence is TGTGCCAGCAGCCAAGGCCCTGCCACGGGGGGGTACGAGCAGTACTTC.